This T cell receptor (beta chain) originates from a study of cytomegalovirus exposure and HLA in healthy donors. In the PCR, 60 Vbeta and 13 Jbeta primers were used. The protocol was immunoSEQ multiplex PCR, while the TCRdb copy is restricted to in-frame clones and leaves out a portion. The sample yields approximately 98,000 clones, 75% to 85% seen once. Trimming cost V 0 bases and J 4 bases; bases outside gene matches: 4. Germline-derived CDR1 and CDR2 are PRHDT and FYEKMQ (reference sequence). CDR3 length: 17 residues. Sequencing was done on a sample of PBMCs. This chain uses TRBV13 with TRBJ2-7; 15 bases agree with TRBD2. This receptor was identified in a man aged 18 to 30 in good health and CMV-seropositive. In DNA form, the CDR3 reads TGTGCCAGCAGCTTAGGGGGGACTAGCGGGGGGTCTTACGAGCAGTACTTC. Translated, it gives CASSLGGTSGGSYEQYF.